Sequencing of this T cell receptor (beta chain) was carried out in a study of blood T cells in healthy people across ages. Study-level results: Naive T cell percentage strongly correlated with TCR beta diversity. CMV status of donors was unknown, possibly confounding expanded clonotype changes. The diversity estimates, figures obtained from one million T cells, were considered underestimates.

This clonotype has a handful of counts. The antigen is unknown. Germline CDR1 and CDR2: SGHRS and YFSETQ. V was clipped by 2 bases and J by 5 bases; unmatched bases: 5. The CDR3 extends over 14 amino acids. A second about 7 to 12 cycle PCR used barcoded and J-beta primers. The template-switch adaptor, which had 12 random nucleotides, put a tag on each cDNA molecule. TCRdb used MiXCR to reprocess the 5' RACE reads, holding one entry per CDR3 protein. The sample consists of about 1,000,000 distinct CDR3 sequences, more than 40% of them appearing once. This sequence joins TRBV5-1 and TRBJ1-1; TRBD1 matches at 8 bases. The receptor comes from an older woman in good health. Material: blood. CDR3: CASSFSRGQTEAFF. The CDR3 coding sequence is TGCGCCAGCAGCTTTAGCAGGGGGCAGACTGAAGCTTTCTTT.